The 8 T cell receptor beta chains listed next were all sequenced from one sample in a study of blood T cells in healthy people across ages. A second PCR, run for roughly 7 to 11 cycles, used a sample-barcoded 5' primer plus a J-beta primer mix. TCRdb re-called the 5' RACE reads through MiXCR, storing one row per CDR3 protein. Of about 1.1 million distinct CDR3 sequences in the sample, roughly two fifths were seen once. Sequences were obtained from blood. These receptors all come from a young man in good health.

The chain employs TRBV7-9 and TRBJ2-5; D is unresolved. This CDR3 contains 17 residues. Per germline, CDR1 SEHNR and CDR2 FQNEAQ (reference sequence). V was clipped by 4 bases and J by 2 bases, with 20 bases between them. CDR3 DNA: TGTGCCAGCAGCTCCCCAACAGCCACTAAGTTGCAAGAGACCCAGTACTTC. Residues: CASSSPTATKLQETQYF.

The chain is built from TRBV7-9 and TRBJ2-5; D is unclear. CDR1 is SEHNR, CDR2 FQNEAQ, per germline (reference sequence). The CDR3 consists of 15 residues. Trimming removed 5 bases from V and 0 bases from J, with 13 bases in between. CDR3 coding DNA: TGTGCCAGCAGCATACCTGACTGGTACCAAGAGACCCAGTACTTC. Protein sequence: CASSIPDWYQETQYF.

The rearrangement uses TRBV6-2 or TRBV6-3 and TRBJ2-6; 7 bases are shared with TRBD1. This CDR3 has 17 residues. V lost 6 bases to trimming and J lost 0 bases; unmatched junction nucleotides: 8. Germline V CDR1 and CDR2: MNHEY, SVGEGT. CDR3 amino acids: CASSVRTGSSGANVLTF. The CDR3 bases are TGTGCCAGCAGCGTTCGGACAGGCAGCTCTGGGGCCAACGTCCTGACTTTC.

The V and J genes are TRBV6-1 and TRBJ2-7, with 7 bases fitting TRBD1. The CDR3 extends over 14 amino acids. Germline V CDR1 and CDR2: MNHNS, SASEGT. V shed 3 bases, J shed 3 bases, and the junction held 5 bases outside the gene matches. CDR3 region: CASSDLGDSYEQYF. The CDR3 DNA sequence: TGTGCCAGCAGTGATTTGGGGGACAGCTACGAGCAGTACTTC.

The gene calls are TRBV6-6 and TRBJ1-5, with D tentatively TRBD1 (6 bases). Trimming stripped 7 bases from V and 6 bases from J, with 16 bases between. The germline gives CDR1 MNHNY, CDR2 SVGAGI (reference sequence). The CDR3 consists of 14 residues. CDR3 region: CASTPGHGSQPQHF. Here the CDR3 DNA reads TGTGCCAGCACCCCGGGACATGGCAGTCAGCCCCAGCATTTT.

The chain has TRBV12-3 or TRBV12-4 and TRBJ2-3; 8 nucleotides align to TRBD1. Germline trimming cut 6 bases from V and 4 bases from J; bases unmatched to any gene: 6. The CDR3 is made up of 14 amino acids. The CDR3 reads CASRPGQGPDTQYF. In nucleotides, the CDR3 is TGTGCCAGCAGACCAGGACAGGGTCCAGATACGCAGTATTTT.

This chain links TRBV6-5 with TRBJ1-1; D uncertain. Germline CDR1 and CDR2: MNHEY and SVGAGI. The CDR3 extends over 13 amino acids. V was shortened by 6 bases and J by 4 bases, with 12 bases between the two germline ends. CDR3 nucleotide sequence: TGTGCCAGCAGCCCCGGGAAGGGCACTGAAGCTTTCTTT. This sequence encodes CASSPGKGTEAFF.

In the case of this clonotype: It is likely a read error, because the conserved phenylalanine at the end of the CDR3 is missing. The chain links TRBV4-3 to TRBJ2-6, with D uncertain. The germline CDR1 and CDR2 sequences are LGHNA and YSLEER. Trimming stripped 3 bases from V and 4 bases from J, with 19 bases between. The length of the CDR3 is 18 residues. The CDR3 DNA is TGCGCCAGCAGCCAGTCGGGTGGCAGTTCATCGGGGGCCAACGTCCTGACTCTC. Encoded protein: CASSQSGGSSSGANVLTL.